This entry concerns a single T cell receptor (beta chain). This sample is drawn from a study of blood T cell repertoires in COVID-19. Whole-study context: COVID-19 samples, acute and convalescent, were from the United States, Italy and Spain. PBMCs, B-cell-depleted T cells, or T cells provided the cDNA or gDNA that made up the material.

Original processing methods: The authors estimated nucleated cell counts from reference gene primer amplification. Clones were read by immunoSEQ multiplex PCR, and TCRdb kept only the in-frame ones, dropping some. Clone size and the V and J calls come from that table; the DNA yielded D and trimming. The sample gives around 250,000 clones, over 75% of which show up once; roughly 5.3% is in the top ten. The CDR3 has 15 residues. Per the germline V gene, CDR1 is MNHEY and CDR2 is SMNVEV (reference sequence). J gave up 7 bases and V 2 bases, and 3 bases lay outside the gene matches. This rearrangement joins TRBV27 to TRBJ1-6; 9 nucleotides line up with TRBD1. This clonotype was obtained from a man between 45 and 60 years old with active or convalescent COVID-19. The specimen was peripheral blood. CDR3 residues: CASSLGTGWNSPLHF. The DNA for the CDR3 is TGTGCCAGCAGTTTAGGGACAGGGTGGAATTCACCCCTCCACTTT.